The 20 T cell receptor beta chains in this list originate from one sample, sequenced in a study of breast tumors, draining lymph nodes, adjacent tissues. MiXCR was run by TCRdb on the multiplex PCR reads, yielding one entry per CDR3 protein. In the table there are some 170,000 distinct CDR3 sequences, approximately 33% of which are singletons. Axillary draining lymph nodes of breast cancer patients supplied the node samples. The sequencing input was axillary lymph node tissue. Receptors were obtained from a female donor with breast cancer. Some clones in this sample may be carry-over from other donors' samples.

This clonotype was seen a few times. With a much larger clone just one base away, this may be a read error. V and J are TRBV12-3 or TRBV12-4 and TRBJ2-2; 7 bases align to TRBD1. CDR3 length: 14 amino acids. Here the CDR3 reads CASSLQGVTGELLF. The DNA for the CDR3 is TGTGCCAGCAGTTTACAGGGGGTCACCGGGGAGCTGCTTTTT.

In this sample, this clonotype turned up many times. V gene TRBV19 combines with J gene TRBJ1-2, with a possible D match to TRBD1 (6 bases). Germline values: CDR1 LNHDA, CDR2 SQIVND (reference sequence). The length of the CDR3 is 13 residues. V was trimmed by 4 bases and J by 4 bases, leaving 10 bases between them. CDR3 in amino acids: CASSTQGTYGYTF. In DNA, the CDR3 is TGTGCCAGTAGTACCCAGGGGACCTATGGCTACACCTTC.

This clonotype came up many times. The V and J genes are TRBV5-1 and TRBJ2-1; 9 bases map to TRBD2. CDR3 length: 15 amino acids. Per germline, CDR1 SGHRS and CDR2 YFSETQ. The ends lost 2 bases at V and 4 bases at J; junction bases unmatched: 4. CDR3 sequence (DNA): TGCGCCAGCAGCTTATCTAGCGGGACTTACAATGAGCAGTTCTTC. This translates into CASSLSSGTYNEQFF.

A remark on this clonotype: This may be a read error: a much more frequent sequence differs by one nucleotide. J is TRBJ2-3 and V is TRBV20-1; a possible D gene is TRBD2 (5 bases). The V gene's germline CDR1 is DFQATT and CDR2 SNEGSKA (reference sequence). The CDR3 spans 13 residues. The CDR3 here is CSAANGGADAQYF. The CDR3 DNA is TGCAGTGCTGCTAACGGAGGAGCAGATGCGCAGTATTTT.

This clonotype was seen ten or more times. The genes are TRBV24-1 and TRBJ2-7; 8 bases agree with TRBD1. The CDR3 is 16 amino acids. The trim removed 4 bases at V and 6 bases at J, leaving 13 bases unmatched. Germline CDR1 KGHDR, CDR2 SFDVKD. Here the CDR3 reads CATSDRRQGKEGEQYF. CDR3 bases: TGTGCCACCAGTGACCGCCGACAGGGGAAGGAGGGCGAGCAGTACTTC.

This clonotype was counted ten times or more. V usage is TRBV20-1 and J usage is TRBJ2-1, with TRBD2 identical over 10 bases. The V gene end was trimmed by 2 bases and the J gene end by 4 bases; junction bases not matched to a gene: 2. Germline lookup yields CDR1 DFQATT and CDR2 SNEGSKA (reference sequence). This CDR3 region has 14 residues. The CDR3 sequence: CSARLAGAYNEQFF. In DNA, the CDR3 is TGCAGTGCTAGACTAGCGGGAGCATACAATGAGCAGTTCTTC.

Ten or more counts support this clonotype. The chain recombines TRBV19 with TRBJ2-1; 11 bases are shared with TRBD1. The J segment lost 8 bases and the V segment lost 5 bases, leaving 11 bases of the junction unmatched. Germline V gene sequence: CDR1 LNHDA, CDR2 SQIVND (reference sequence). This CDR3 has 16 amino acids. This CDR3 is CASSVYRDRGGHEQFF. CDR3 sequence (DNA): TGTGCCAGTAGTGTATACCGGGACAGGGGGGGCCATGAGCAGTTCTTC.

Worth noting for this clonotype: No conserved phenylalanine or tryptophan is present at the end of the CDR3, so a read error is the likely explanation. This sequence joins TRBV11-2 and TRBJ2-6, with a weak D call TRBD2 (6 bases). V was cut by 2 bases and J by 4 bases, with 15 bases left in between. Germline lookup yields CDR1 SGHAT and CDR2 FQNNGV. The CDR3 extends over 17 amino acids. The CDR3 here is CASSLIRRASGANVLTL. In DNA form, the CDR3 reads TGTGCCAGCAGCTTAATTAGGAGGGCCTCGGGGGCCAACGTCCTGACTCTC.

This clonotype was detected many times. This sequence joins TRBV18 and TRBJ2-1; D is perhaps TRBD1 or TRBD2 (6 bases each). Germline V gene lookup returns CDR1 KGHSH and CDR2 LQKENI. V dropped 1 base and J dropped 8 bases, with 15 bases sitting between them. The CDR3 contains 15 residues. The CDR3: CASSPRTGASYEQFF. DNA for the CDR3: TGTGCCAGCTCACCACGGACGGGGGCGAGCTATGAGCAGTTCTTC.

The chain has TRBV2 and TRBJ2-2, with TRBD2 identical over 11 bases. V was clipped by 6 bases and J by 5 bases; unmatched bases: 11. Germline-derived CDR1 and CDR2 are SNHLY and FYNNEI. The CDR3 covers 17 residues. In DNA, the CDR3 is TGTGCCAGCAGCAATAGCGGGAGGGCCATTGTTACCGGGGAGCTGTTTTTT. This gives the protein CASSNSGRAIVTGELFF.

The sample holds many counts of this clonotype. V usage is TRBV19 and J usage is TRBJ2-2; D call uncertain. The V and J ends lost 3 bases and 7 bases respectively, with 3 bases between them. CDR3 length equals 11 residues. CDR1 is LNHDA, CDR2 SQIVND, per germline (reference sequence). Written as DNA, the CDR3 is TGTGCCAGTAGTATGGGCGGGGAGCTGTTTTTT. Protein sequence: CASSMGGELFF.

The chain uses TRBV3-1 and TRBJ1-1, with D unresolved. Germline lookup yields CDR1 LGHDT and CDR2 YNNKEL (reference sequence). The germline V and J ends were trimmed by 6 bases and 7 bases, with 12 bases remaining between them. The CDR3 spans 12 residues. DNA of the CDR3: TGTGCCAGCAGAACCGACATGAGTGAAGCTTTCTTT. Translated: CASRTDMSEAFF. Using reference TRBV3-1 and TRBJ1-1 for the parts outside the CDR3, the full variable domain is DTAVSQTPKYLVTQMGNDKSIKCEQNLGHDTMYWYKQDSKKFLKIMFSYNNKELIINETVPNRFSPKSPDKAHLNLHINSLELGDSAVYFCASRTDMSEAFFGQGTRLTVV.

This clonotype was detected ten times or more. The junction does not match germline at one end; this may be a read error. The chain combines TRBV28 with TRBJ2-3, with 11 bases lining up with TRBD1. CDR3 length: 15 residues. Germline-derived CDR1 and CDR2 are MDHEN and SYDVKM. Written as DNA, the CDR3 is TGTGCCAGCAGTTCCCGGACAGGGGGCACCGATACGCAGTATTTT. This encodes CASSSRTGGTDTQYF.

This clonotype was seen many times. This sequence joins TRBV18 and TRBJ2-5, with D maybe TRBD2 (5 bases). Looked up from germline, CDR1 is KGHSH and CDR2 is LQKENI. Trimming took off 3 bases at V and 5 bases at J, with 13 bases between the two ends. This CDR3 has 14 amino acids. The DNA for the CDR3 is TGTGCCAGCTCACCGGAAGGGTCGGGGGAGACCCAGTACTTC. The encoded protein is CASSPEGSGETQYF.

To note about this clonotype: A single base separates this from a much larger clone, so it may be a read error. The chain is built from TRBV6-2 or TRBV6-3 and TRBJ2-1; D unresolved. Trimming removed 11 bases from V and 9 bases from J, with 11 bases in between. The CDR3 totals 10 residues. Germline values: CDR1 MNHEY, CDR2 SVGEGT. The CDR3 spells CARGLPEQFF. For the CDR3, the DNA is TGTGCCCGCGGCCTTCCTGAGCAGTTCTTC.

This clonotype was observed once. The genes are TRBV4-1 and TRBJ2-3, with 9 bases aligning to TRBD2. The V gene end was trimmed by 5 bases and the J gene end by 11 bases; junction bases not matched to a gene: 20. The germline V gene has CDR1 MGHRA and CDR2 YSYEKL. This CDR3 spans 17 amino acids. CDR3 sequence reads: CASSSIRAGGIKDEQYF. In nucleotides, the CDR3 is TGCGCCAGCAGCTCCATAAGGGCGGGGGGGATAAAAGATGAGCAGTATTTT.

Comment on this clonotype: This may come from a read error, since a much larger clone is one base off. The chain couples TRBV14 to TRBJ2-1, with 13 bases that match TRBD2. The CDR3 runs to 15 residues. The germline V gene encodes CDR1 SGHDN and CDR2 FVKESK. CDR3 bases: TGTGCCAGCAGCAGACTAGCGGGAGGCAGGAATGAGCCGTTCTTC. Translating gives CASSRLAGGRNEPFF.

The rearrangement links TRBV20-1 to TRBJ1-4; unclear D gene. This CDR3 region has 13 residues. Germline V gene sequence: CDR1 DFQATT, CDR2 SNEGSKA (reference sequence). Trimming removed 2 bases from V and 5 bases from J, with 9 bases in between. The CDR3: CSARSLENEKLFF. The CDR3 bases are TGCAGTGCTAGATCACTAGAGAATGAAAAACTGTTTTTT.

This clonotype was counted many times. The V gene is TRBV19, the J gene TRBJ2-5; D is perhaps TRBD1 (5 bases). Trimming left V 4 bases short and J 2 bases short, with 11 bases between. The CDR3 runs 14 residues. Germline CDR1 reads LNHDA; CDR2 reads SQIVND (reference sequence). CDR3 amino acids: CASSTTGQQETQYF. CDR3 nucleotides: TGTGCCAGTAGTACGACCGGACAACAAGAGACCCAGTACTTC.

There are a few counts of this clonotype. One end of the junction varies from germline; a read error may be responsible. The J gene is TRBJ2-1, the V gene TRBV6-5; 9 bases match TRBD2. This CDR3 is built from 17 residues. Looked up from germline, CDR1 is MNHEY and CDR2 is SVGAGI. CDR3 sequence (DNA): TGTGCCAGCAGTCACTCGAAGGGAGCGGGAGGATACAATGAGCAGTTCTTC. Its translation: CASSHSKGAGGYNEQFF.